Each of the 21 T cell receptor beta chains below was sequenced from the same sample in a study of cytomegalovirus exposure and HLA in healthy donors. Researchers ran the PCR with 60 Vbeta and 13 Jbeta primers. Assay used: immunoSEQ multiplex PCR; TCRdb lists only in-frame clones, some missing. The table includes approximately 150,000 clones, under 85% detected once. The sequenced sample was PBMCs. The receptors were sampled from a young man in good health and CMV-seronegative.

The chain is built from TRBV7-9 and TRBJ1-4; D not resolved. Germline assignment: CDR1 SEHNR and CDR2 FQNEAQ (reference sequence). The CDR3 extends over 11 amino acids. V shed 6 bases and J shed 7 bases, with 6 bases lying between them. In DNA, the CDR3 is TGTGCCAGCAGTCGGAGTGAAAAACTGTTTTTT. It specifies CASSRSEKLFF.

V and J are TRBV5-1 and TRBJ1-2; 9 positions match TRBD1. J gave up 8 bases and V 4 bases, and 3 bases lay outside the gene matches. CDR3 length equals 12 residues. Germline CDR1 and CDR2: SGHRS and YFSETQ. Here the CDR3 DNA reads TGCGCCAGCAGCAGGACAGGGGACGGCTACACCTTC. This codes for CASSRTGDGYTF.

The chain carries TRBV5-1 and TRBJ1-1; TRBD1 is a possible D gene (5 bases). Germline V gene data show CDR1 as SGHRS and CDR2 as YFSETQ. The CDR3 has 13 residues. The V end was cut by 4 bases, the J end by 3 bases, with 10 bases between. CDR3 residues: CASSLIGDTEAFF. CDR3 bases: TGCGCCAGCAGCCTAATAGGGGACACTGAAGCTTTCTTT.

V usage is TRBV9 and J usage is TRBJ1-1; the match to TRBD1 covers 8 bases. This CDR3 spans 19 amino acids. Germline V gene data show CDR1 as SGDLS and CDR2 as YYNGEE. V was pared by 0 bases and J by 1 base, with 14 bases of the junction left unmatched. The DNA for the CDR3 is TGTGCCAGCAGCGTAGGTTTGATTGGGACAGGAAATAAGAACACTGAAGCTTTCTTT. Its protein product is CASSVGLIGTGNKNTEAFF.

This clone came up a few times. This chain uses TRBV5-8 with TRBJ2-6; perhaps TRBD1 as D (6 bases). CDR3 size: 14 residues. V was cut by 5 bases and J by 0 bases, with 6 bases left in between. CDR1 and CDR2 (germline): SGHTS, YDEGEE. The chain's CDR3 is CASRDSSGANVLTF. For the CDR3, the DNA is TGTGCCAGCAGGGACAGCTCTGGGGCCAACGTCCTGACTTTC.

The chain uses TRBV5-8 and TRBJ2-1; TRBD2 matches 11 bases. Trimming cost V 4 bases and J 4 bases; bases outside gene matches: 4. From germline, CDR1 is SGHTS and CDR2 YDEGEE. The CDR3 is 15 residues long. Written as DNA, the CDR3 is TGTGCCAGCAGCCGTGGGACTAGCGGATACAATGAGCAGTTCTTC. Residues: CASSRGTSGYNEQFF.

This chain joins TRBV11-2 and TRBJ2-7; 7 bases are shared with TRBD2. Germline trimming cut 8 bases from V and 0 bases from J; bases unmatched to any gene: 7. This CDR3 comprises 14 residues. CDR1 is SGHAT and CDR2 is FQNNGV in the germline V gene. The chain's CDR3 is CASRGGGPSYEQYF. The CDR3 DNA reads as TGTGCCAGCCGTGGGGGAGGGCCCTCCTACGAGCAGTACTTC.

This chain links TRBV4-1 with TRBJ2-1; 10 bases agree with TRBD2. CDR1 and CDR2 (germline): MGHRA, YSYEKL. This CDR3 region has 13 residues. V lost 0 bases and J lost 12; bases outside the gene matches: 2. The CDR3: CASSQDLAGAQFF. CDR3 DNA: TGCGCCAGCAGCCAAGATCTAGCGGGAGCGCAGTTCTTC.

This clone was seen a single time. The V gene is TRBV29-1, the J gene TRBJ1-1; D gene ambiguous. V lost 7 bases and J lost 0, with 12 bases in between. The CDR3 runs 13 residues. From germline, CDR1 is SQVTM and CDR2 ANQGSEA. The chain's CDR3 is CSGRYGLNTEAFF. CDR3 sequence (DNA): TGCAGCGGACGATACGGGTTGAACACTGAAGCTTTCTTT.

The genes are TRBV7-9 and TRBJ2-2, with D possibly matching TRBD1 (5 bases). The CDR3 has 15 residues. The V end lost 4 bases, the J end lost 3 bases, and 12 bases lay between the germline ends. Looked up from germline, CDR1 is SEHNR and CDR2 is FQNEAQ (reference sequence). The CDR3 loop is CASSSQEYDTGELFF. The CDR3 coding sequence is TGTGCCAGCAGCTCACAGGAATACGACACCGGGGAGCTGTTTTTT.

The chain carries TRBV29-1 and TRBJ1-1; 7 bases are shared with TRBD1. The V gene's germline CDR1 is SQVTM and CDR2 ANQGSEA. The CDR3 is made up of 12 amino acids. V shed 6 bases, J shed 3 bases, and the junction held 4 bases outside the gene matches. DNA for the CDR3: TGCAGCGTACCGACAGGGCACACTGAAGCTTTCTTT. Protein: CSVPTGHTEAFF.

This clone was seen only once. The chain is built from TRBV28 and TRBJ1-1, with D uncertain. In germline, CDR1 is MDHEN, CDR2 SYDVKM. Trimming shortened V by 6 bases and J by 0 bases, and 8 bases separated the two germline ends. The CDR3 consists of 13 residues. CDR3 region: CASRGRMNTEAFF. CDR3 DNA sequence: TGTGCCAGCAGGGGCCGGATGAACACTGAAGCTTTCTTT. Complete variable domain (other parts from reference TRBV28 and TRBJ1-1): DVKVTQSSRYLVKRTGEKVFLECVQDMDHENMFWYRQDPGLGLRLIYFSYDVKMKEKGDIPEGYSVSREKKERFSLILESASTNQTSMYLCASRGRMNTEAFFGQGTRLTVV.

V gene TRBV28 combines with J gene TRBJ2-4; 7 nucleotides line up with TRBD1. Unmatched junction bases numbered 4, after V lost 6 bases and J lost 2 bases. Germline CDR1 is MDHEN and CDR2 is SYDVKM. The CDR3 loop spans 14 amino acids. The DNA of the CDR3 is TGTGCCAGCAGATTGACAGGGCCCAAAAACATTCAGTACTTC. Translation gives CASRLTGPKNIQYF.

The chain employs TRBV10-3 and TRBJ1-1; D gene unclear. The V and J ends lost 0 bases and 12 bases respectively, with 14 bases between them. Germline CDR1 reads ENHRY; CDR2 reads SYGVKD. The CDR3 is 13 amino acids. The CDR3 loop reads CAISESPVVWPFF. CDR3 sequence (DNA): TGTGCCATCAGTGAGTCGCCCGTCGTATGGCCTTTCTTT.

This clone was seen only a few times. J is TRBJ2-7 and V is TRBV19; a weak D match, TRBD2 (6 bases). The CDR3 is 11 residues long. Between the trimmed V and J ends, which lost 3 bases and 6 bases, there was a span of 6 bases. Germline V gene lookup returns CDR1 LNHDA and CDR2 SQIVND (reference sequence). The CDR3 region is CASSMEGEQYF. CDR3 nucleotide sequence: TGTGCCAGTAGTATGGAGGGCGAGCAGTACTTC.

The chain carries TRBV10-3 and TRBJ2-7, with 11 bases fitting TRBD2. Germline V gene lookup returns CDR1 ENHRY and CDR2 SYGVKD. This CDR3 contains 15 residues. V shed 3 bases and J 7 bases; nucleotides not matched to a gene: 8. CDR3 region: CAISELAGDVGEQYF. In DNA form, the CDR3 reads TGTGCCATCAGTGAACTAGCGGGAGATGTAGGGGAGCAGTACTTC.

The chain links TRBV27 to TRBJ2-5; D gene unclear. There are 14 residues in the CDR3. Between the trimmed V and J ends, which lost 4 bases and 11 bases, there was a span of 20 bases. In germline, CDR1 is MNHEY, CDR2 SMNVEV (reference sequence). The CDR3 DNA reads TGTGCCAGCAGTTATGGCAAGACCGGTGTGGAGCAGTACTTC. This sequence encodes CASSYGKTGVEQYF.

The chain joins TRBV9 to TRBJ1-4; D is uncertain. The CDR3 runs to 12 residues. Trimming shortened V by 1 base and J by 6 bases, and 4 bases separated the two germline ends. In germline, CDR1 is SGDLS, CDR2 YYNGEE. The CDR3 DNA reads TGTGCCAGCAGCGTACATGATGAAAAACTGTTTTTT. Encoded protein: CASSVHDEKLFF.

The chain employs TRBV10-3 and TRBJ2-1; maybe TRBD2 (6 bases). Looked up from germline, CDR1 is ENHRY and CDR2 is SYGVKD. This CDR3 spans 14 amino acids. V lost 10 bases, J lost 1 base, and 14 bases lay in between. The DNA for the CDR3 is TGTGCCAGCAGGGTAGCGGTGTCCTACAATGAGCAGTTCTTC. This gives the protein CASRVAVSYNEQFF.

The chain has TRBV7-9 and TRBJ2-5, with TRBD2 matching over 7 bases. Germline CDR1 reads SEHNR; CDR2 reads FQNEAQ (reference sequence). The CDR3 sequence is 16 residues long. V was clipped by 5 bases and J by 3 bases; unmatched bases: 12. CDR3 residues: CASSRLTLAAEETQYF. CDR3 nucleotide sequence: TGTGCCAGCAGCCGCCTTACGCTAGCGGCTGAAGAGACCCAGTACTTC. Based on the CDR3 plus reference TRBV7-9 and TRBJ2-5, the full variable domain is DTGVSQNPRHKITKRGQNVTFRCDPISEHNRLYWYRQTLGQGPEFLTYFQNEAQLEKSRLLSDRFSAERPKGSFSTLEIQRTEQGDSAMYLCASSRLTLAAEETQYFGPGTRLLVL.

This clone was seen just once. The chain uses TRBV5-1 and TRBJ2-7; D is uncertain. V was cut by 3 bases and J by 3 bases, with 7 bases left in between. The CDR3 extends over 12 amino acids. CDR1 is SGHRS, CDR2 YFSETQ, per germline. The CDR3 is CASSSFNYEQYF. As DNA, the CDR3 is TGCGCCAGCAGCTCCTTTAACTACGAGCAGTACTTC. Looking up the rest from reference TRBV5-1 and TRBJ2-7 gives the full variable domain: KAGVTQTPRYLIKTRGQQVTLSCSPISGHRSVSWYQQTPGQGLQFLFEYFSETQRNKGNFPGRFSGRQFSNSRSEMNVSTLELGDSALYLCASSSFNYEQYFGPGTRLTVT.